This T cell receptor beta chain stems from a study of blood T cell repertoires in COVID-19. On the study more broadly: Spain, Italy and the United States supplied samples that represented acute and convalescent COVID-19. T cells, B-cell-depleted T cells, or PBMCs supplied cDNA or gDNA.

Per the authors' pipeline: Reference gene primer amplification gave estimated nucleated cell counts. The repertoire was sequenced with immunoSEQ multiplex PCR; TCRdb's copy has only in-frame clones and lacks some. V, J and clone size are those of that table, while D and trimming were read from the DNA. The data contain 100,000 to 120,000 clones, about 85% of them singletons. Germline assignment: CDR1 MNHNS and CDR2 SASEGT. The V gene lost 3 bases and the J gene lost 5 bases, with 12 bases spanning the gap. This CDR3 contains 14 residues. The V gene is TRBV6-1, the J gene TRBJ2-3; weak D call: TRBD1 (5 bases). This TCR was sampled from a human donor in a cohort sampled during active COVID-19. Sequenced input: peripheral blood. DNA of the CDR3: TGTGCCAGCAGTGACCTAGACAGACAAGATACGCAGTATTTT. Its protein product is CASSDLDRQDTQYF.